This T cell receptor (beta chain) appears in the sequencing data of a study of early T cells in non-severe SARS-CoV-2 infection. About the research overall: From unsorted whole blood, bulk RNA was sequenced, and the chains remained unpaired.

Study findings and constraints: The matching step, a VDJdb search, favored anti-spike CD8 responses and missed private and CD4 specificities.

This clonotype was detected many times. Its antigen is as yet unknown. Unique molecular identifiers were added to individual cDNA molecules. MiXCR, applied by TCRdb to the 5' RACE reads, yields one record per CDR3 protein. This table has roughly 65,000 distinct CDR3 sequences, approximately 11% appearing once. Source material: whole blood. The TCR comes from an adult who was a healthcare worker with PCR-confirmed SARS-CoV-2 infection or an uninfected control (not recorded which).

DNA of the CDR3: TGCAGTGCTAGCCCCGCCCAGGACGCTCGTCGCTACACCTTC. It translates to CSASPAQDARRYTF. The chain combines TRBV20-1 with TRBJ1-2, with no clear D. Germline V lookup: CDR1 DFQATT, CDR2 SNEGSKA (reference sequence). Trimming took 3 bases from V and 9 from J, leaving 20 bases between them. The CDR3 is made up of 14 amino acids.